The 10 T cell receptor beta chains below were found in one sample sequenced in a study of blood T cells in healthy people across ages. It was with a sample-barcoded 5' primer and a J-beta primer mix that a second PCR of roughly 7 to 12 cycles was run. TCRdb re-derived calls from the 5' RACE reads in MiXCR, one entry per CDR3 protein. Altogether fewer than 1 million distinct CDR3 sequences are present, 40% to 50% being singletons, with the ten largest covering roughly a fifth. The material sequenced was blood. These receptor sequences come from a man aged 55 to 70 in good health.

This clonotype was picked up a small number of times. The chain carries TRBV4-1 and TRBJ2-7; 8 bases are shared with TRBD1. V dropped 3 bases and J dropped 3; count of bases not matched to a gene: 1. This CDR3 contains 13 residues. CDR1 and CDR2 from the germline V gene are MGHRA and YSYEKL. The CDR3 sequence: CASSQTGDYEQYF. The CDR3 nucleotides are TGCGCCAGCAGCCAGACAGGGGACTACGAGCAGTACTTC.

As DNA, the CDR3 is TGCAGCGTTGCCGCGCGGGCAGACATACGGGAGACCCAGTACTTC. This sequence encodes CSVAARADIRETQYF. The gene calls are TRBV29-1 and TRBJ2-7; D may be TRBD2 (5 bases). The end of the DNA is better explained by TRBJ2-5, so the J call may be wrong. Germline values: CDR1 SQVTM, CDR2 ANQGSEA. The CDR3 is made up of 15 amino acids.

This clonotype showed up just a few times. The rearrangement uses TRBV18 and TRBJ2-7; D not certain. The J call could be wrong; TRBJ2-5 is a better fit for the DNA end. CDR3 length: 16 amino acids. From germline, CDR1 is KGHSH and CDR2 LQKENI. CDR3 amino acids: CASSPEPPYRQETQYF. The CDR3 DNA is TGTGCCAGCTCCCCAGAACCACCCTATCGCCAAGAGACCCAGTACTTC.

This clonotype has just a few counts. This chain connects TRBV6-5 to TRBJ1-1; possible D gene TRBD1, 5 bases. Per germline, CDR1 MNHEY and CDR2 SVGAGI. Trimming took 0 bases from V and 0 from J, leaving 8 bases between them. There are 15 residues in the CDR3. CDR3 sequence reads: CASSYSGALNTEAFF. DNA for the CDR3: TGTGCCAGCAGTTACTCCGGGGCACTGAACACTGAAGCTTTCTTT.

This clonotype was recorded a few times. The rearrangement uses TRBV5-1 and TRBJ1-4; D remains ambiguous. The ends were cut back, 0 bases at V and 7 bases at J, with 4 bases in the middle. Germline CDR1 SGHRS, CDR2 YFSETQ. The CDR3 contains 12 residues. CDR3 loop: CASSLDFEKLFF. In nucleotides, the CDR3 is TGCGCCAGCAGCTTGGATTTTGAAAAACTGTTTTTT.

This chain uses TRBV15 with TRBJ2-7, with a possible D match to TRBD2 (5 bases). Germline values: CDR1 LNHNV, CDR2 YYDKDF (reference sequence). This CDR3 contains 13 residues. Trimming took 4 bases from V and 7 from J, leaving 14 bases between them. CDR3 in amino acids: CATSITGNNEQYF. The DNA of the CDR3 is TGTGCCACCAGCATCACGGGGAACAATGAGCAGTACTTC.

This clonotype was counted ten times or more. In DNA form, the CDR3 reads TGTGCCAGCAGACTGACGGGGAGCTCCTACGAGCAGTACTTC. Its protein is CASRLTGSSYEQYF. The genes are TRBV2 and TRBJ2-7; D possibly corresponds to TRBD2 (5 bases). Trimming shortened V by 6 bases and J by 0 bases, and 12 bases separated the two germline ends. CDR1 and CDR2 (germline): SNHLY, FYNNEI. The CDR3 sequence is 14 residues long.

Only one count was recorded for this clonotype. The chain combines TRBV7-3 with TRBJ1-1; the D gene is possibly TRBD1 (5 bases). In germline, CDR1 is SGHTA, CDR2 FQGTGA. The CDR3 has 13 amino acids. The ends were cut back, 6 bases at V and 3 bases at J, with 11 bases in the middle. The CDR3 sequence is CASSLTDDTEAFF. The CDR3 DNA reads as TGTGCCAGCAGTCTGACAGACGACACTGAAGCTTTCTTT.

This clonotype was counted between two and nine times. CDR3 region: CASSVRPGQGEKLFF. The CDR3 coding sequence is TGTGCCAGCAGCGTAAGGCCGGGACAGGGGGAAAAACTGTTTTTT. V is TRBV9 and J is TRBJ1-4; 10 nucleotides align to TRBD1. CDR1 is SGDLS, CDR2 YYNGEE, per germline. V was pared by 1 base and J by 8 bases, with 5 bases of the junction left unmatched. The CDR3 contains 15 residues.

V usage is TRBV7-9 and J usage is TRBJ2-2; TRBD2 matches 13 bases. The CDR3 length is 18 residues. Per germline, CDR1 SEHNR and CDR2 FQNEAQ (reference sequence). The ends lost 11 bases at V and 0 bases at J; junction bases unmatched: 12. Here the CDR3 reads CAAGRGLAGSANTGELFF. The CDR3 DNA reads as TGTGCCGCCGGAAGGGGACTAGCGGGGAGCGCGAACACCGGGGAGCTGTTTTTT.